This T cell receptor (beta chain) emerged from a study of long-term antiretroviral therapy in people with HIV. Study in general: It was about a decade before the 2015 immediate-ART recommendation that the earliest samples were taken. The study, taken as a whole, reports: Pre-ART clonal expansion yielded clones that dominated the repertoire at all time points.

Researchers ran immunoSEQ v3.0 at survey level. The table came from immunoSEQ multiplex PCR; TCRdb's copy has only in-frame clones and leaves some out. The sample has approximately 11,000 clones, about 80% seen once. Participants who had HIV were, without exception, treated in the United States. On this clone: Its antigen remains unknown.

The CDR3 has 12 residues. Germline CDR1 reads SQVTM; CDR2 reads ANQGSEA. Trimming cost V 4 bases and J 7 bases, with 11 bases left between them. This specimen was unsorted PBMCs, taken at the start of antiretroviral therapy, before treatment. V usage is TRBV29-1 and J usage is TRBJ2-1; D assignment may be TRBD1 or TRBD2 (6 bases each). The receptor was derived from a young man with HIV. CDR3 coding DNA: TGCAGCGTTGGGGGGGCGACGAATGAGCAGTTCTTC. This sequence encodes CSVGGATNEQFF.